The clone carrying this TCR beta chain showed up many times. Antigen specificity is unknown. This CDR3 is built from 13 residues. Trimming stripped 3 bases from V and 6 bases from J, with 8 bases between. Germline V CDR1 and CDR2: MNHEY, SMNVEV (reference sequence). This specimen comes from a study of T-cell memory formation after mild COVID-19. The study's findings and limits: Detection of some responders pre-infection suggested pre-existing cross-reactive memory T cells participated. The SARS-CoV-2 specificity of second-wave clones reaching peak at day 37 remained unverified.

Each CDR3 protein gets one entry after TCRdb re-called the 5' RACE reads with MiXCR. This table has fewer than 700,000 distinct CDR3 sequences, about a sixth appearing once. What was sequenced was PBMCs or a T cell subset sorted from them (not recorded which). The source of this sequence is an adult woman who had mild COVID-19 (a few samples of this study predate the infection). Cell type and time point are not known. This sequence joins TRBV27 and TRBJ2-2; D is perhaps TRBD1 (5 bases). CDR3 region: CASSFLGAGELFF. CDR3 sequence (DNA): TGTGCCAGCAGTTTTCTAGGGGCCGGGGAGCTGTTTTTT.